These T cell receptor beta chains were read from a single sample in a study of graft-versus-host responses after intestinal transplantation. Antigen specificity for these receptors is unknown. Sequenced by immunoSEQ multiplex PCR; TCRdb stores in-frame clones only, minus some. The repertoire has approximately 110,000 clones, around nine tenths of them found once; the top ten carry about 0.25%. The sample consisted of unstimulated CD4+ T cells sorted from spleen or lymph node cells, taken before transplant. Every receptor here comes from a human donor who was the organ donor for an intestinal transplant. The CDR3 runs from the conserved cysteine through the conserved F or W. A D gene is named only where the DNA matches it firmly. Size values are once, few and many counts, or a class for expanded clones, and some rows have none.

abundance,v_gene,j_gene,d_gene,CDR3aa,CDR3nt
few,TRBV19,TRBJ1-2,.,CASSIDTEYGYTF,TGTGCCAGTAGTATCGACACGGAGTATGGCTACACCTTC
.,TRBV11-2,TRBJ1-2,.,CASSSGHSNYGYTF,TGTGCCAGCAGCTCGGGACATTCTAACTATGGCTACACCTTC
.,TRBV2,TRBJ2-7,.,CASSASGHSTYEQYF,TGTGCCAGCAGTGCCTCGGGGCACTCCACCTACGAGCAGTACTTC
.,TRBV18,TRBJ2-7,.,CASSPPYTSSEQYF,TGTGCCAGCTCACCACCTTATACTAGCTCCGAGCAGTACTTC
.,TRBV28,TRBJ1-2,.,CASSLYEYGYTF,TGTGCCAGCAGTTTATATGAGTATGGCTACACCTTC
few,TRBV9,TRBJ2-1,.,CASSAGHLMRDEQFF,TGTGCCAGCAGCGCCGGCCACCTCATGCGGGATGAGCAGTTCTTC
.,TRBV5-5,TRBJ2-1,TRBD1,CASSLARDSGTYNEQFF,TGTGCCAGCAGCTTGGCCCGGGACAGCGGAACCTACAATGAGCAGTTCTTC
.,TRBV30,TRBJ1-2,.,CAWSAANYGYTF,TGTGCCTGGAGCGCGGCGAACTATGGCTACACCTTC
.,TRBV5-6,TRBJ2-3,.,CASSFLRGVTDTQYF,TGTGCCAGCAGCTTTCTAAGAGGGGTCACAGATACGCAGTATTTT
.,TRBV6-5,TRBJ1-3,.,CATRTGAFSGNTIYF,TGTGCCACCCGGACGGGGGCCTTCTCTGGAAACACCATATATTTT
.,TRBV10-3,TRBJ2-7,TRBD1,CAISRDRGISYEQYF,TGTGCCATCAGCAGGGACAGGGGGATCTCCTACGAGCAGTACTTC
.,TRBV7-2,TRBJ1-5,.,CASSSRQGSQPQHF,TGTGCCAGCAGCAGTAGACAAGGATCACAGCCCCAGCATTTT
.,TRBV7-3,TRBJ2-1,.,CASSDRGGDEQFF,TGTGCCAGCAGTGATAGGGGGGGTGATGAGCAGTTCTTC
once,TRBV4-3,TRBJ2-7,.,CASSQDNAGSPWEQYF,TGCGCCAGCAGCCAAGATAACGCGGGATCGCCCTGGGAGCAGTACTTC
.,TRBV4-3,TRBJ2-5,TRBD1,CASSRQTGYQETQYF,TGCGCCAGCAGCCGGCAGACAGGGTACCAAGAGACCCAGTACTTC
.,TRBV6-5,TRBJ2-4,.,CASSYGVAEYF,TGTGCCAGCAGTTATGGGGTCGCTGAGTACTTC
.,TRBV18,TRBJ2-1,TRBD2,CASSPREGLNEQFF,TGTGCCAGCTCACCCCGGGAGGGCCTCAATGAGCAGTTCTTC
.,TRBV11-3,TRBJ2-7,.,CASSEGQTGYEQYF,TGTGCCAGCAGCGAAGGACAGACGGGCTACGAGCAGTACTTC
.,TRBV29-1,TRBJ2-5,TRBD2,CSVMIAGVETQYF,TGCAGCGTTATGATAGCGGGAGTTGAGACCCAGTACTTC
.,TRBV27,TRBJ2-5,.,CASRRQDGTQYF,TGTGCCAGCAGACGACAGGACGGGACCCAGTACTTC
.,TRBV18,TRBJ1-5,TRBD1,CASSPRGQGAGSNQPQHF,TGTGCCAGCTCACCGCGGGGACAGGGAGCGGGCAGCAATCAGCCCCAGCATTTT
.,TRBV6-5,TRBJ2-5,.,CASSYSGGPETQYF,TGTGCCAGCAGTTACTCGGGGGGTCCAGAGACCCAGTACTTC
.,TRBV10-1,TRBJ2-3,.,CASSESGADTQYF,TGCGCCAGCAGTGAGTCAGGGGCAGATACGCAGTATTTT
.,TRBV19,TRBJ1-1,TRBD1,CASHRGGMGWTEAFF,TGTGCCAGCCACAGGGGCGGGATGGGGTGGACTGAAGCTTTCTTT
.,TRBV6-5,TRBJ2-7,.,CASISPAFLYEQYF,TGTGCCAGCATATCCCCGGCGTTCCTCTACGAGCAGTACTTC
.,TRBV18,TRBJ2-7,.,CASSPPSRSYEQYF,TGTGCCAGCTCACCTCCTAGTCGGTCCTACGAGCAGTACTTC
.,TRBV14,TRBJ1-2,.,CASSQDLGQGTAGYTF,TGCGCCAGCAGCCAAGATCTCGGGCAGGGGACGGCTGGCTACACCTTC
.,TRBV4-1,TRBJ1-1,TRBD1,CASSQIRAGTGLSEAFF,TGCGCCAGCAGCCAAATTAGGGCCGGGACAGGGTTATCTGAAGCTTTCTTT
.,TRBV6-5,TRBJ1-1,.,CASTDGLVEAFF,TGTGCCAGCACCGATGGACTGGTTGAAGCTTTCTTT
.,TRBV2,TRBJ2-7,TRBD2,CASSLLADPYEQYF,TGTGCCAGCAGTCTACTAGCGGATCCCTACGAGCAGTACTTC
.,TRBV19,TRBJ1-5,TRBD1,CATNRGRSQPQHF,TGTGCCACTAACAGGGGTCGGAGTCAGCCCCAGCATTTT
.,TRBV15,TRBJ2-3,TRBD1,CATSKGDRATDTQYF,TGTGCCACCAGCAAAGGGGACAGGGCCACAGATACGCAGTATTTT
.,TRBV5-5,TRBJ2-5,.,CASSLRIDQETQYF,TGTGCCAGCAGCTTAAGGATAGACCAAGAGACCCAGTACTTC
.,TRBV19,TRBJ2-2,.,CASTPLLGELFF,TGTGCCAGTACCCCTTTGCTGGGGGAGCTGTTTTTT
.,TRBV27,TRBJ2-5,TRBD1,CASSSPTGGTETQYF,TGTGCCAGCAGTTCACCTACAGGGGGCACAGAGACCCAGTACTTC
.,TRBV11-2,TRBJ1-2,.,CASSPEGLRGYTF,TGTGCCAGCAGCCCAGAAGGGTTGCGGGGCTACACCTTC